The 10 T cell receptor beta chains in this list originate from one sample, sequenced in a study of CD8 T cells in Susac syndrome. Random hexamers were used to reverse transcribe the RNA input (about 0.5 to 1 ug). Via MiXCR, TCRdb re-called the immunoSEQ multiplex PCR reads, giving one row per CDR3 protein. Of 150,000 to 200,000 distinct CDR3 sequences listed, under 97% were seen once; the top ten hold roughly 0.098%. What was sequenced was CD4+ T cells from PBMCs. Receptor source: a human donor with Susac syndrome.

This rearrangement joins TRBV5-4 to TRBJ2-5; D not certain. The ends were cut back, 6 bases at V and 1 base at J, with 13 bases in the middle. CDR3 length: 14 residues. CDR1 and CDR2 from the germline V gene are SGHNT and YYREEE (reference sequence). In DNA form, the CDR3 reads TGTGCCAGCACCGCGGATGTAACCCAAGAGACCCAGTACTTC. Encoded protein: CASTADVTQETQYF. Looking up the rest from reference TRBV5-4 and TRBJ2-5 gives the full variable domain: ETGVTQSPTHLIKTRGQQVTLRCSSQSGHNTVSWYQQALGQGPQFIFQYYREEENGRGNFPPRFSGLQFPNYSSELNVNALELDDSALYLCASTADVTQETQYFGPGTRLLVL.

This clonotype was counted a few times. This chain uses TRBV28 with TRBJ2-3; D ambiguous. The germline V gene encodes CDR1 MDHEN and CDR2 SYDVKM. The CDR3 has 12 residues. Trimming pared 6 bases from V and 0 bases from J, leaving 4 bases between. CDR3 coding DNA: TGTGCCAGCAGGCTGAGCACAGATACGCAGTATTTT. It codes for CASRLSTDTQYF.

The chain employs TRBV20-1 and TRBJ2-2; tentatively, D is TRBD2 (6 bases). The CDR3 length is 14 residues. The V end was cut by 4 bases, the J end by 6 bases, with 15 bases between. Germline CDR1 is DFQATT and CDR2 is SNEGSKA (reference sequence). CDR3 nucleotide sequence: TGCAGTGCTACCGATGGGAGGAGACCCGGGGAGCTGTTTTTT. Residues: CSATDGRRPGELFF.

V usage is TRBV6-6 and J usage is TRBJ2-1; D call uncertain. Germline V gene data show CDR1 as MNHNY and CDR2 as SVGAGI (reference sequence). V lost 4 bases to trimming and J lost 7 bases, with 8 bases between them. The length of the CDR3 is 12 residues. CDR3 sequence: CASSWLVNEQFF. CDR3 DNA sequence: TGTGCCAGCAGTTGGCTGGTAAATGAGCAGTTCTTC.

V usage is TRBV2 and J usage is TRBJ1-1; unclear D gene. V was pared by 5 bases and J by 6 bases, with 13 bases between. The germline gives CDR1 SNHLY, CDR2 FYNNEI. The CDR3 runs to 13 residues. CDR3 bases: TGTGCCAGCAGTCGACGCGGTAGGTCTGAAGCTTTCTTT. Its translation is CASSRRGRSEAFF.

The rearrangement uses TRBV28 and TRBJ2-5; D remains unclear. The CDR3 covers 12 residues. The V end lost 4 bases, the J end lost 4 bases, and 7 bases lay between the germline ends. Germline CDR1 reads MDHEN; CDR2 reads SYDVKM. CDR3 in amino acids: CASSSWGETQYF. Written as DNA, the CDR3 is TGTGCCAGCAGTTCGTGGGGAGAGACCCAGTACTTC.

Written as DNA, the CDR3 is TGTGCCAGTAGTGCCGGGCGGAATGAAAAACTGTTTTTT. Encoded protein: CASSAGRNEKLFF. The J gene is TRBJ1-4, the V gene TRBV19; D unclear. CDR3 length: 13 residues. Trimming left V 5 bases short and J 5 bases short, with 9 bases between. Germline V gives CDR1 LNHDA, CDR2 SQIVND (reference sequence).

The chain is built from TRBV5-4 and TRBJ1-6; a possible D gene is TRBD1 (6 bases). The V end lost 7 bases, the J end lost 9 bases, and 14 bases lay between the germline ends. CDR3 size: 13 residues. Germline V gene lookup returns CDR1 SGHNT and CDR2 YYREEE (reference sequence). CDR3 amino acids: CASDLRGSSPLHF. The CDR3 DNA sequence: TGTGCCAGCGACCTCAGGGGAAGTTCACCCCTCCACTTT.

This chain joins TRBV7-3 and TRBJ2-5; 9 nucleotides agree with TRBD2. The V gene end was trimmed by 2 bases and the J gene end by 2 bases; junction bases not matched to a gene: 3. The CDR3 contains 15 residues. Germline V lookup: CDR1 SGHTA, CDR2 FQGTGA. The DNA of the CDR3 is TGTGCCAGCAGCTTATCAGGACTAGCGCAAGAGACCCAGTACTTC. This translates into CASSLSGLAQETQYF. The full variable domain, completed using reference TRBV7-3 and TRBJ2-5, is GAGVSQTPSNKVTEKGKYVELRCDPISGHTALYWYRQSLGQGPEFLIYFQGTGAADDSGLPNDRFFAVRPEGSVSTLKIQRTERGDSAVYLCASSLSGLAQETQYFGPGTRLLVL.

In DNA, the CDR3 is TGCAGTGCTAGAGATCCCAAGCGGGGCATTGGGGAGCTGTTTTTT. Encoded protein: CSARDPKRGIGELFF. The V gene is TRBV20-1, the J gene TRBJ2-2, with 7 bases fitting TRBD2. Germline assignment: CDR1 DFQATT and CDR2 SNEGSKA (reference sequence). This CDR3 region has 15 residues. With 0 bases clipped from V and 8 bases from J, the junction kept 9 bases outside the gene matches.